A selection of T cell receptor beta chains follows, all from one sample in a study of cytomegalovirus exposure and HLA in healthy donors. Repertoires were generated with immunoSEQ multiplex PCR, while TCRdb's copy carries only in-frame clones and drops some. The profile shows under 150,000 clones, roughly 90% of them singletons. Source material: PBMCs. These receptors all stem from a woman aged 18-35 years in good health and CMV-seronegative. CDR3s include the opening cysteine and the closing phenylalanine or tryptophan. Fields, in order: V gene, D gene, J gene, clone size, CDR3 protein, CDR3 DNA. D genes are given only for firm matches. Clone size, where shown, is once, few, many, or a class for clones that have expanded.

>TRBV13|TRBD2|TRBJ2-3|-
CASSLRTSGGRTDTQYF
TGTGCCAGCAGCCTACGGACTAGCGGGGGGCGAACAGATACGCAGTATTTT
>TRBV19|-|TRBJ2-7|-
CASKEQASTYEQYF
TGTGCCAGTAAGGAACAGGCCTCTACCTACGAGCAGTACTTC
>TRBV9|-|TRBJ1-3|-
CASSGGGVSSGNTIYF
TGTGCCAGCAGCGGAGGCGGGGTGAGCTCTGGAAACACCATATATTTT
>TRBV7-8|TRBD1|TRBJ1-1|-
CASSRQGPEAFF
TGTGCCAGCAGTAGACAGGGCCCTGAAGCTTTCTTT
>TRBV10-2|TRBD2|TRBJ2-1|-
CASSEGLAGPKGEFF
TGCGCCAGCAGTGAGGGACTAGCGGGACCCAAGGGAGAGTTCTTC
>TRBV6-1|-|TRBJ1-5|-
CASSESGNGQPQHF
TGTGCCAGCAGTGAATCGGGTAATGGTCAGCCCCAGCATTTT
>TRBV18|TRBD1|TRBJ2-1|-
CASSPYRGMGRSGNEQFF
TGTGCCAGCTCACCCTACAGGGGAATGGGTAGATCCGGCAATGAGCAGTTCTTC
>TRBV15|-|TRBJ2-5|-
CATSPAQETQYF
TGTGCCACCAGCCCAGCGCAAGAGACCCAGTACTTC
>TRBV13|TRBD1|TRBJ2-7|-
CASSPGQGEQYF
TGTGCCAGCAGCCCCGGACAGGGGGAGCAGTACTTC
>TRBV7-6|TRBD2|TRBJ2-1|-
CASSLGFGSSGRGANNEQFF
TGTGCCAGCAGCTTAGGGTTCGGTTCAAGCGGGAGAGGAGCAAACAATGAGCAGTTCTTC
>TRBV5-4|TRBD2|TRBJ2-7|-
CASSLGGGLAASSYEQYF
TGTGCCAGCAGCTTGGGTGGGGGACTAGCGGCGAGCTCCTACGAGCAGTACTTC
>TRBV29-1|TRBD1|TRBJ2-2|-
CSVGGTGGYNTGELFF
TGCAGCGTTGGAGGGACAGGGGGCTACAACACCGGGGAGCTGTTTTTT
>TRBV5-1|-|TRBJ2-1|-
CASSYDSSSYNEQFF
TGCGCCAGCAGCTACGACTCCAGCTCCTACAATGAGCAGTTCTTC
>TRBV5-5|TRBD1|TRBJ1-5|-
CASSQRAGTANQPQHF
TGTGCCAGCAGCCAACGAGCCGGGACAGCAAATCAGCCCCAGCATTTT
>TRBV7-9|TRBD1|TRBJ1-4|-
CASSLTQGATNEKLFF
TGTGCCAGCAGCCTGACACAGGGGGCAACTAATGAAAAACTGTTTTTT
>TRBV7-8|-|TRBJ2-3|-
CASSLGDTSTDTQYF
TGTGCCAGCAGCTTAGGGGACACCAGCACAGATACGCAGTATTTT
>TRBV4-2|-|TRBJ1-2|-
CASSQPPSGTGRGAYGYTF
TGTGCCAGCAGCCAACCCCCCTCCGGCACCGGCCGCGGTGCATATGGCTACACCTTC
>TRBV9|-|TRBJ2-7|-
CASSAMEGTEQYF
TGTGCCAGCAGCGCGATGGAGGGGACCGAGCAGTACTTC
>TRBV5-4|-|TRBJ1-1|-
CASSFQGLNTEAFF
TGTGCCAGCAGCTTTCAGGGGTTGAACACTGAAGCTTTCTTT
>TRBV19|TRBD1|TRBJ1-2|few
CASRTGGTTDGYTF
TGTGCCAGTAGGACAGGGGGGACGACCGATGGCTACACCTTC
>TRBV4-2|-|TRBJ2-7|-
CASSQANRAPEVEQYF
TGTGCCAGCAGCCAGGCGAACAGGGCCCCTGAGGTCGAGCAGTACTTC
>TRBV13|-|TRBJ2-7|once
CASSLEGGGYEQYF
TGTGCCAGCAGCTTAGAGGGGGGAGGGTACGAGCAGTACTTC
>TRBV6-5|TRBD1|TRBJ1-2|-
CASSYARDRSYGYTF
TGTGCCAGCAGTTACGCTAGGGACAGATCCTATGGCTACACCTTC
>TRBV5-6|-|TRBJ1-1|once
CASSLVANTEAFF
TGTGCCAGCAGCTTGGTGGCAAACACTGAAGCTTTCTTT
>TRBV6-1|TRBD1|TRBJ1-5|-
CASSEGPGGPLDNQPQHF
TGTGCCAGCAGTGAAGGGCCAGGGGGGCCATTAGACAATCAGCCCCAGCATTTT
>TRBV6-5|-|TRBJ2-7|-
CASSYSTGAVYEQYF
TGTGCCAGCAGTTACTCAACTGGTGCCGTTTACGAGCAGTACTTC
>TRBV7-9|TRBD2|TRBJ2-1|once
CASSLLAAYNEQFF
TGTGCCAGCAGCTTGCTAGCGGCCTACAATGAGCAGTTCTTC
>TRBV5-1|-|TRBJ1-1|-
CASSPTGNTEAFF
TGCGCCAGCAGCCCCACAGGGAACACTGAAGCTTTCTTT
>TRBV5-1|TRBD1|TRBJ1-5|many
CASSLDGQGNQPQHF
TGCGCCAGCAGCTTGGACGGACAGGGCAATCAGCCCCAGCATTTT
>TRBV5-1|TRBD2|TRBJ2-1|-
CASSASGTYNEQFF
TGCGCCAGCAGCGCTAGCGGAACCTACAATGAGCAGTTCTTC
>TRBV4-1|-|TRBJ1-1|-
CASSQGGLGGTEAFF
TGCGCCAGCAGCCAAGGTGGACTGGGGGGCACTGAAGCTTTCTTT
>TRBV27|-|TRBJ1-2|once
CASSLSAVYGYTF
TGTGCCAGCAGTTTATCGGCAGTCTATGGCTACACCTTC
>TRBV7-9|TRBD1|TRBJ1-6|-
CASSSGQDNSPLHF
TGTGCCAGCAGCTCAGGACAGGATAATTCACCCCTCCACTTT
>TRBV4-1|-|TRBJ1-4|-
CASSQATDEKLFF
TGCGCCAGCAGCCAGGCCACAGATGAAAAACTGTTTTTT
>TRBV30|-|TRBJ1-5|-
CAWSRARSQQPQHF
TGTGCCTGGAGTAGAGCACGGTCACAGCAGCCCCAGCATTTT
>TRBV5-1|-|TRBJ2-1|-
CASSGTKSESSYNEQFF
TGCGCCAGCAGCGGAACTAAAAGCGAGAGCTCCTACAATGAGCAGTTCTTC
>TRBV27|-|TRBJ1-2|-
CASSFVGASVFTF
TGTGCCAGCAGTTTCGTGGGGGCTTCAGTGTTCACCTTC
>TRBV7-2|-|TRBJ2-2|-
CASSRSRGSGGELFF
TGTGCCAGCAGCCGTAGCCGAGGGTCCGGCGGGGAGCTGTTTTTT
>TRBV27|-|TRBJ1-4|-
CASSPPRGSATNEKLFF
TGTGCCAGCAGTCCCCCGAGAGGGAGTGCAACTAATGAAAAACTGTTTTTT
>TRBV15|-|TRBJ1-4|-
CATSRDGAGVREKLFF
TGTGCCACCAGCAGAGATGGGGCAGGGGTACGGGAAAAACTGTTTTTT
>TRBV5-1|TRBD2|TRBJ2-7|-
CASSPGTSGITYEQYF
TGCGCCAGCAGCCCCGGGACTAGCGGGATAACCTACGAGCAGTACTTC
>TRBV14|TRBD1|TRBJ2-7|-
CASRPGGYHEQYF
TGTGCCAGCCGCCCAGGGGGTTATCACGAGCAGTACTTC
>TRBV2|TRBD2|TRBJ2-1|-
CASSEALELAGLPSYNEQFF
TGTGCCAGCAGTGAAGCGCTCGAACTAGCGGGACTGCCCTCCTACAATGAGCAGTTCTTC
>TRBV28|-|TRBJ2-3|-
CASTTRTSTDTQYF
TGTGCCAGCACGACACGGACTAGCACAGATACGCAGTATTTT
>TRBV6-6|TRBD1|TRBJ1-1|-
CASSYLQGAGTEAFF
TGTGCCAGCAGTTACCTGCAGGGGGCAGGCACTGAAGCTTTCTTT
>TRBV5-1|-|TRBJ2-3|-
CASSSFYRASTDTQYF
TGCGCCAGCAGCTCTTTCTACAGAGCTAGCACAGATACGCAGTATTTT
>TRBV5-1|-|TRBJ1-5|few
CASSWGDSNQPQHF
TGCGCCAGCAGCTGGGGGGATAGCAATCAGCCCCAGCATTTT
>TRBV14|-|TRBJ1-1|-
CASSQDTRLSAFF
TGTGCCAGCAGCCAAGATACGAGGTTGAGTGCTTTCTTT
>TRBV6-5|-|TRBJ2-7|-
CASRRDGLASYEQYF
TGTGCCAGCAGACGGGATGGTCTAGCGTCCTACGAGCAGTACTTC
>TRBV30|-|TRBJ2-1|-
CAWSAPGSTKGEQFF
TGTGCCTGGAGTGCCCCAGGGTCAACCAAAGGAGAGCAGTTCTTC
>TRBV19|TRBD1|TRBJ1-3|-
CASSIDRAAGNTIYF
TGTGCCAGTAGTATCGACAGGGCGGCTGGAAACACCATATATTTT
>TRBV18|TRBD1|TRBJ1-2|-
CASSPLDLRTGGGQYGYTF
TGTGCCAGCTCACCTTTAGATCTGCGGACAGGGGGCGGTCAATATGGCTACACCTTC
>TRBV29-1|-|TRBJ1-1|-
CSVDRPDLNTEAFF
TGCAGCGTTGACCGCCCAGACTTGAACACTGAAGCTTTCTTT
>TRBV9|-|TRBJ1-4|few
CASSPGGGTNEKLFF
TGTGCCAGCAGCCCCGGGGGGGGAACTAATGAAAAACTGTTTTTT
>TRBV9|-|TRBJ2-1|-
CASSVVAGSADEQFF
TGTGCCAGCAGCGTAGTGGCGGGATCGGCGGATGAGCAGTTCTTC
>TRBV6-1|-|TRBJ1-3|-
CASRKPGTGNTIYF
TGTGCCAGCAGGAAACCAGGGACTGGAAACACCATATATTTT